Listed below are T cell receptor beta chains from one sample, sequenced in a study of T cells in narcolepsy. Clones were sequenced by immunoSEQ multiplex PCR, and TCRdb holds only the in-frame ones, with some missing. Of over 25,000 clones in the sample, about four fifths were seen once. The sample taken for sequencing was CD45RA- memory CD4+ T cells from PBMCs. These receptors were taken from a human donor with narcolepsy. Both conserved end residues are part of each CDR3. D genes are given only for firm matches. The listing skips clone size in some rows; elsewhere it reads once, few, many or a size class.

once TRBJ2-2 TRBV29-1 TRBD2 CSVSPKAGTGELFF TGCAGCGTGTCCCCCAAAGCGGGAACCGGGGAGCTGTTTTTT
NA TRBJ2-7 TRBV28 NA CASSPRGLRNYYEQYF TGTGCCAGCAGTCCACGAGGACTCCGGAATTACTACGAGCAGTACTTC
few TRBJ2-2 TRBV19 NA CASNGGTGSGELFF TGTGCCAGTAACGGTGGGACGGGAAGCGGGGAGCTGTTTTTT
NA TRBJ2-1 TRBV4-3 NA CASSQEPEAADNEQFF TGCGCCAGCAGCCAAGAGCCGGAGGCCGCGGACAATGAGCAGTTCTTC
NA TRBJ2-6 TRBV19 TRBD2 CASGTRGGTGANVLTF TGTGCCAGTGGCACAAGGGGAGGGACCGGGGCCAACGTCCTGACTTTC
once TRBJ1-4 TRBV7-2 NA CASSPSPNEKLFF TGTGCCAGCAGCCCCAGTCCTAATGAAAAACTGTTTTTT
once TRBJ2-7 TRBV28 TRBD1 CASRKGTAYYEQYF TGTGCCAGCAGGAAAGGGACAGCCTACTACGAGCAGTACTTC
NA TRBJ2-3 TRBV5-6 TRBD2 CASSSLSGGATDTQYF TGTGCCAGCAGCTCCCTTAGCGGGGGGGCCACAGATACGCAGTATTTT
NA TRBJ1-5 TRBV19 NA CASSPQTERENQPQHF TGTGCCAGTAGTCCGCAGACAGAACGCGAGAATCAGCCCCAGCATTTT
NA TRBJ2-5 TRBV5-1 TRBD1 CASNNGDSQETQYF TGCGCCAGCAACAACGGGGACAGCCAAGAGACCCAGTACTTC
NA TRBJ1-5 TRBV19 NA CASSDSGQGNQPQHF TGTGCCAGTAGTGATTCGGGCCAAGGTAATCAGCCCCAGCATTTT
NA TRBJ2-3 TRBV2 TRBD2 CASAEGGGGGDTQYF TGTGCCTCGGCAGAGGGCGGGGGTGGTGGAGATACGCAGTATTTT
NA TRBJ2-5 TRBV7-2 NA CASSFGPTGETQYF TGTGCCAGCAGCTTTGGACCGACGGGGGAGACCCAGTACTTC
NA TRBJ2-6 TRBV27 NA CASSLEVSGANVLTF TGTGCCAGCAGTTTAGAGGTCTCTGGGGCCAACGTCCTGACTTTC
NA TRBJ1-2 TRBV2 TRBD1 CASSENTGVLGYTF TGTGCCAGCAGTGAAAATACAGGGGTTCTTGGCTACACCTTC
NA TRBJ2-3 TRBV5-1 TRBD2 CASSWPLAAGADTQYF TGCGCCAGCAGCTGGCCACTAGCGGCGGGGGCAGATACGCAGTATTTT
few TRBJ1-1 TRBV5-6 TRBD1 CASSLAGGRVAEAFF TGTGCCAGCAGCTTGGCAGGGGGCAGGGTAGCTGAAGCTTTCTTT
NA TRBJ1-2 TRBV6-1 NA CASRLGEGIYGYTF TGTGCCAGCAGACTCGGGGAGGGGATCTATGGCTACACCTTC
NA TRBJ1-1 TRBV7-9 TRBD1 CASSSGTGEGGAFF TGTGCCAGCAGCTCCGGGACAGGGGAAGGAGGAGCTTTCTTT
NA TRBJ1-3 TRBV15 NA CATSRDLSGNTIYF TGTGCCACCAGCAGAGATCTCTCTGGAAACACCATATATTTT
NA TRBJ2-3 TRBV7-9 NA CASSRSAKSTDTQYF TGTGCCAGCTCGCGGTCAGCTAAAAGCACAGATACGCAGTATTTT
NA TRBJ2-3 TRBV6-5 TRBD2 CASSPGTNTDTQYF TGTGCCAGCAGTCCCGGGACTAACACAGATACGCAGTATTTT
NA TRBJ2-3 TRBV7-9 TRBD2 CASSFGTSGAFPSTQYF TGTGCCAGCAGCTTCGGGACTAGCGGGGCCTTCCCCTCAACGCAGTATTTT
few TRBJ2-2 TRBV7-2 NA CASSLAQYTGELFF TGTGCCAGCAGCTTAGCACAGTACACCGGGGAGCTGTTTTTT
NA TRBJ1-2 TRBV4-2 TRBD1 CASSPPSGWTGTGYTF TGTGCCAGCAGCCCCCCCAGTGGATGGACAGGGACCGGCTACACCTTC
NA TRBJ2-1 TRBV2 NA CAASTWSTYNEQFF TGTGCCGCCAGCACGTGGAGTACCTACAATGAGCAGTTCTTC
NA TRBJ2-2 TRBV27 NA CASRPGHLNTGELFF TGTGCCAGCAGGCCGGGACACTTGAACACCGGGGAGCTGTTTTTT
NA TRBJ2-7 TRBV4-2 TRBD1 CASSQGMYRGQGSSYEQYF TGTGCCAGCAGCCAAGGGATGTACCGAGGACAGGGATCTTCCTACGAGCAGTACTTC
NA TRBJ1-6 TRBV4-1 NA CASSQVDMGSSYNSPLHF TGCGCCAGCAGCCAAGTAGACATGGGGAGCTCCTATAATTCACCCCTCCACTTT
few TRBJ1-6 TRBV6-5 NA CASVQTNNSPLHF TGTGCCAGCGTCCAGACTAATAATTCACCCCTCCACTTT